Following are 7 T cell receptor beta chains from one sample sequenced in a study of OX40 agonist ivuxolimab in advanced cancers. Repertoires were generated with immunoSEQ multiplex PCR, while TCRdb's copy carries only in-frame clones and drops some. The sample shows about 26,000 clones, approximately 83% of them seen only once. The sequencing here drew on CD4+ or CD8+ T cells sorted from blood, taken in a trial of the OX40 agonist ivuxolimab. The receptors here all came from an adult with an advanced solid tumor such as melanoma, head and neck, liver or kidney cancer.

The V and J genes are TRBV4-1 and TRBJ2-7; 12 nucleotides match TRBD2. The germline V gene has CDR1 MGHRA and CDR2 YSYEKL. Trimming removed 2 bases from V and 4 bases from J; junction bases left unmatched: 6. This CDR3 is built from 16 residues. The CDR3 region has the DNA TGCGCCAGCAGCCAACCACCCGGGACTAGCGGGTACGAGCAGTACTTC. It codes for CASSQPPGTSGYEQYF.

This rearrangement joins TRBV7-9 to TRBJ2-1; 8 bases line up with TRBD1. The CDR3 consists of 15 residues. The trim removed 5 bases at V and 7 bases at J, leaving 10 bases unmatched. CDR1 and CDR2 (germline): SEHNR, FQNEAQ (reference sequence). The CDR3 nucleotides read TGTGCCAGCAGCGACCAGACAGGGGTGCTTAATGAGCAGTTCTTC. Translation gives CASSDQTGVLNEQFF.

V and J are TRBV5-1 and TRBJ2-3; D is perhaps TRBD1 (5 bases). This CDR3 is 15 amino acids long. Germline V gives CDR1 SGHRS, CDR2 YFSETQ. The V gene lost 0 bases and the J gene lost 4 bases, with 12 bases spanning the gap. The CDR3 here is CASSLAWGSSDTQYF. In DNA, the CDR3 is TGCGCCAGCAGCTTGGCCTGGGGCTCCTCAGATACGCAGTATTTT.

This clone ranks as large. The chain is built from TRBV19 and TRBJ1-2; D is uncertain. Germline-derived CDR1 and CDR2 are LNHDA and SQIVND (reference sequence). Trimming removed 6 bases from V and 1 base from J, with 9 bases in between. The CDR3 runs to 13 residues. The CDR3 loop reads CASRMEVNYGYTF. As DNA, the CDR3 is TGTGCCAGTAGAATGGAAGTTAACTATGGCTACACCTTC.

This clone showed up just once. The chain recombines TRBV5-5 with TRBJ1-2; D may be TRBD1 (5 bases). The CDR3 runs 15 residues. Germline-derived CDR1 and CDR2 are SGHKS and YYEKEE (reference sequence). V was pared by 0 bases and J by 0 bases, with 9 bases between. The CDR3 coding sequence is TGTGCCAGCAGCTTGGGGGCGACAGCTAACTATGGCTACACCTTC. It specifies CASSLGATANYGYTF.

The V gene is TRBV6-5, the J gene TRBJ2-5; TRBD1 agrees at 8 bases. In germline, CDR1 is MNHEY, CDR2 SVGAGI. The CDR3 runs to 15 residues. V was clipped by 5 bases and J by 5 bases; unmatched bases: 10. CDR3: CASSRKTGARETQYF. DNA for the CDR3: TGTGCCAGCAGTCGCAAGACAGGGGCTAGGGAGACCCAGTACTTC.

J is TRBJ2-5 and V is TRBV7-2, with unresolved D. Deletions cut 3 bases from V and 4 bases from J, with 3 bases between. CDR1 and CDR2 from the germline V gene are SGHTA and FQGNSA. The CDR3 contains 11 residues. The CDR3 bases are TGTGCCAGCAGCTTCTCAGAGACCCAGTACTTC. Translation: CASSFSETQYF. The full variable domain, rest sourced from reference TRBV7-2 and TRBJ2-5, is GAGVSQSPSNKVTEKGKDVELRCDPISGHTALYWYRQSLGQGLEFLIYFQGNSAPDKSGLPSDRFSAERTGGSVSTLTIQRTQQEDSAVYLCASSFSETQYFGPGTRLLVL.